This TCR beta chain was sequenced for a study of naive and memory T cell subsets. The SP2 primer and nested alpha and beta constant region primers amplified ligated cDNA in four rounds. MiXCR, run by TCRdb on the 5' RACE reads, gives a single entry per CDR3 protein. This sample has tens of thousands of distinct CDR3 sequences, with under 8.5% found just once. This clonotype was observed a few times. The library had UMIs added by 3' ligation of an oligonucleotide to TCR cDNA. Whole blood, about 2.5 ml, came from adult healthy volunteers. This CDR3 is 14 amino acids long. From germline, CDR1 is LNHDA and CDR2 SQIVND (reference sequence). The germline V and J ends were trimmed by 5 bases and 6 bases, with 14 bases remaining between them.

This chain joins TRBV19 and TRBJ1-5; D is perhaps TRBD1 (5 bases). The receptor comes from a male donor in good health. DNA for the CDR3: TGTGCCAGTAGTTCGGGACCTGACGTTCAGCCCCAGCATTTT. Translation: CASSSGPDVQPQHF.